This T cell receptor (beta chain) was recorded in a study of blood T cell repertoires in COVID-19. About the research overall: The samples span acute and convalescent COVID-19 from the United States, Italy and Spain.

Germline CDR1 is MNHEY and CDR2 is SVGEGT. V dropped 1 base and J dropped 2 bases, with 9 bases sitting between them. The CDR3 is 14 amino acids. Sequencing was performed with immunoSEQ multiplex PCR; in TCRdb, only in-frame clones are kept and a portion is missing. This table holds some 250,000 clones, about 80% found once. In this sample, this clone turned up once. The genes are TRBV6-2 or TRBV6-3 and TRBJ2-7; TRBD1 might be the D (5 bases). Sequenced input: peripheral blood. This TCR derives from a woman over 75 with acute or convalescent COVID-19. CDR3: CASSYFTGPYEQYF. CDR3 coding DNA: TGTGCCAGCAGTTACTTCACAGGTCCCTACGAGCAGTACTTC.